Listed below are T cell receptor beta chains from one sample, sequenced in a study of T cells in Graves' hyperthyroidism and ophthalmopathy. TCRdb re-analysed the multiplex PCR reads in MiXCR, keeping a single row per CDR3 protein. Of 330,000 or so distinct CDR3 sequences in the sample, 18% were seen once. Sample: blood. All receptors derive from a woman aged 40-49 years with Graves' ophthalmopathy. Each CDR3 is given with its conserved first and last residue. A D gene is named only where the DNA matches it firmly. The size of a clone is reported for some rows only, either as once, few or many, or as a class for expanded clones.

>TRBD1|TRBJ1-5|many|TRBV28
TGTGCCAGCAGTTCCAGGGGGGGGGCTTTGACTCAGCCCCAGCATTTT
CASSSRGGALTQPQHF
>.|TRBJ1-5|many|TRBV11-3
TGTGCCAGCAGCGACCGGGCCAAGGTTCAGCCCCAGCATTTT
CASSDRAKVQPQHF
>TRBD1|TRBJ2-7|many|TRBV19
TGTGCCAGTAGTCCTCACCTACCGGGACAGAAAACCTACGAGCAGTACTTC
CASSPHLPGQKTYEQYF
>.|TRBJ2-7|.|TRBV2
TGTGCCAGCAGTGAAGCAGGGGGTGAGCAGCACTTC
CASSEAGGEQHF
>.|TRBJ2-5|many|TRBV12-3/TRBV12-4
TGTGCCAGCAGTATCGCGGGGGAGACCCAGTACTTC
CASSIAGETQYF
>.|TRBJ1-5|many|TRBV30
TGTGCCTGGTCACCAATCTCGGGTGGACTAAGCAATCAGCCCCAGCATTTT
CAWSPISGGLSNQPQHF
>.|TRBJ1-1|many|TRBV28
TGTGCCAGCAGTTCCGGCCAGGCAGTGGGAACTGAAGCTTTCTTT
CASSSGQAVGTEAFF
>TRBD2|TRBJ2-2|many|TRBV30
TGTGCCTGGACAGGCAGGGCGGGAGAGGGGGAGCTGTTTTTT
CAWTGRAGEGELFF
>TRBD2|TRBJ2-5|many|TRBV11-2
TGTGCCAGCAGCTTTGCGGGGGTAGAGACCCAGTACTTC
CASSFAGVETQYF
>.|TRBJ2-5|many|TRBV15
TGTGCCACCACCCCCAATGGGTGGTACCAAGAGACCCAGTACTTC
CATTPNGWYQETQYF
>TRBD2|TRBJ2-5|few|TRBV12-3/TRBV12-4
TGTGCCAACAGTAGGACTAGCGGGAGGAGGGAGACCCAGTATTTC
CANSRTSGRRETQYF
>.|TRBJ1-5|many|TRBV25-1
TGTGCCAGCAGCGGGACCCGAGATCAGCCCCAGCATTTT
CASSGTRDQPQHF
>.|TRBJ1-1|.|TRBV12-3/TRBV12-4
TGTGCCAGCAGTCGAGGGGCACGCACTGAAGCTTTCTTT
CASSRGARTEAFF
>.|TRBJ2-5|few|TRBV20-1
TGCAGTGCTAGACCCCTGAGGCATATCCTAGAGACCCAGTACTTC
CSARPLRHILETQYF
>.|TRBJ1-1|.|TRBV19
TGTGCCAGTAGTCCGACAATCGACACTGAAGCTTTCTTT
CASSPTIDTEAFF
>TRBD2|TRBJ2-4|few|TRBV4-1
TGCGCCAGCAGCCAAGAGATTAGCGGGAGAAACATTCAGTACTTC
CASSQEISGRNIQYF
>.|TRBJ1-5|many|TRBV5-6
TGTGCCAACGGAAAGGTCAATCAGCCCCAGCATTTT
CANGKVNQPQHF
>.|TRBJ2-7|many|TRBV11-2
TGTGCCAGCAGCTTATTCCCCTACAAGCAGTACTTC
CASSLFPYKQYF
>.|TRBJ1-3|many|TRBV5-1
TGCGCCAGCAGCTTGGAGGGACCGGGAAACACCATATATTTT
CASSLEGPGNTIYF
>.|TRBJ2-7|.|TRBV28
TGTGCCAGCAGTTCCGTCAATTCCTACGAGCAGTACTTC
CASSSVNSYEQYF
>.|TRBJ1-1|.|TRBV6-5
TGTGCCAGCATTAGTGGCATGAACACTGAAGCTTTCTTT
CASISGMNTEAFF
>.|TRBJ2-7|.|TRBV6-1
TGTGCCAGCAGTGACCTCGGGACCCTCGTGGGGGAGCAGTACTTC
CASSDLGTLVGEQYF
>TRBD1|TRBJ2-5|many|TRBV7-2
TGTGCCAGCAGCCAAGGGACAGGGGTTGGGACCCAGTACTTC
CASSQGTGVGTQYF
>.|TRBJ2-7|.|TRBV29-1
TGCAGCGTTGGACAGGGAGGGGACGAGCAGTACTTC
CSVGQGGDEQYF
>.|TRBJ2-7|many|TRBV11-2
TGTGCCAGCAGGCCAAACCTAGCCTACGAGCAGTACTTC
CASRPNLAYEQYF
>.|TRBJ2-5|.|TRBV12-3/TRBV12-4
TGTGCCAGCAGTTTGGACGGGGCCACGGAGACCCAGTACTTC
CASSLDGATETQYF
>TRBD1|TRBJ1-2|many|TRBV15
TGTGCCACCAGCAGAGCGGGACAGTTCTATGGCTACACCTTC
CATSRAGQFYGYTF
>TRBD2|TRBJ2-2|many|TRBV12-3/TRBV12-4
TGTGCCAGCAGAGCAACTAGCGGGAGGATGACGAACACCGGGGAGCTGTTTTTT
CASRATSGRMTNTGELFF
>.|TRBJ2-7|many|TRBV5-1
TGCGCCAGCAGCTTCGATGACAGCTATTACGAGCAGTACTTC
CASSFDDSYYEQYF
>.|TRBJ1-5|many|TRBV28
TGTGCCAGCAGTTTTCAGGGCACCGTGTCGCAGCCCCAGCATTTT
CASSFQGTVSQPQHF
>.|TRBJ2-2|many|TRBV19
TGTGCCAGTAGTATAGATGTGGGGTCCTCCTTCACCGGGGAGCTGTTTTTT
CASSIDVGSSFTGELFF
>TRBD2|TRBJ2-7|many|TRBV12-3/TRBV12-4
TGTGCCAGCAGTTCCGGAATTACTAGCGGGAGGTCCGAGCAGTACTTC
CASSSGITSGRSEQYF
>TRBD1|TRBJ2-7|.|TRBV6-1
TGTGCCAGCAATCAAGATAGGGACAGATCCTACGAGCAGTACTTC
CASNQDRDRSYEQYF
>TRBD1|TRBJ2-7|many|TRBV6-2/TRBV6-3
TGTGCCAGCAGTTACATGACAGGGATTTACGAGCAGTACTTC
CASSYMTGIYEQYF
>TRBD2|TRBJ2-7|few|TRBV7-2
TGTGCCAGCAGAGTGATTAGCGGGAGCCACGAGCAGTCCTTC
CASRVISGSHEQSF
>TRBD1|TRBJ2-7|many|TRBV20-1
TGCAGTGCTAGAGATCCCGGACAGGGTGACTACGAGCAGTACTTC
CSARDPGQGDYEQYF
>.|TRBJ2-2|many|TRBV7-3
TGTGCCAGCAGCTCAAGTTGGTCAGTAGCGGATATGAACACCGGGGAGCTGTTTTTT
CASSSSWSVADMNTGELFF
>TRBD1|TRBJ2-2|many|TRBV7-9
TGTGCCAGCAGCTTCCCCGGGACAGGCACCGGGGAGCTGTTTTTT
CASSFPGTGTGELFF
>TRBD2|TRBJ2-2|many|TRBV19
TGTGCCAGTAGTATAGTAGTTGGACTAGCAGGTGGGGAGCTGTTTTTT
CASSIVVGLAGGELFF
>.|TRBJ1-6|many|TRBV20-1
TGCAGTTGTAGCTCCTATAATTCACCCCTCCACTTT
CSCSSYNSPLHF
>.|TRBJ2-5|many|TRBV12-3/TRBV12-4
TGTGCCAGCTCCCGGGCAGAGTACCAAGAGACCCAGTACTTC
CASSRAEYQETQYF
>TRBD1|TRBJ1-5|once|TRBV15
TGTGCCACCAGCTCACGGACAGGGGGTTATTCTCAGCCCCAGCATTTT
CATSSRTGGYSQPQHF
>TRBD1|TRBJ2-5|many|TRBV30
TGTGCCTGGAGTGGCAGGGGGTACCAAGAGACCCAGTACTTC
CAWSGRGYQETQYF
>.|TRBJ1-5|.|TRBV28
TGTGCCAGCACCCTTTACAGGGTTTCGGAGCCCCAGCATTTT
CASTLYRVSEPQHF
>TRBD2|TRBJ2-5|many|TRBV12-3/TRBV12-4
TGTGCCAGCAGGCGCGGGGGGTGGGAGACCCAGTACTTC
CASRRGGWETQYF
>TRBD2|TRBJ2-7|.|TRBV28
TGTGCCAGCAGTTTAAATTTGGGAGGGAACGAGCAGTCCTTC
CASSLNLGGNEQSF
>.|TRBJ1-5|many|TRBV2
TGTGCCAGCAGTGAACAGGGGATCTTAAAAAATCAGCCCCAGCATTTT
CASSEQGILKNQPQHF
>TRBD1|TRBJ1-2|many|TRBV19
TGTGCCAGTAGTTCACCGGGACAGGCCTCCTATGGCTACACCTTC
CASSSPGQASYGYTF
>TRBD1|TRBJ1-1|many|TRBV4-2
TGTGCCAGCAGCCAAGTAGTATCGGACAGGGCCACTGAAGCTTTCTTT
CASSQVVSDRATEAFF
>TRBD1|TRBJ1-5|many|TRBV6-1
TGTGCCAGCAGGGGACAGAAAGAGAGTAATCAGCCCCAGCATTTT
CASRGQKESNQPQHF
>.|TRBJ2-2|few|TRBV6-1
TGTGCCAGCAGCTTGGACAATGTGAACACCGGGGAGCTGTTTTTT
CASSLDNVNTGELFF
>.|TRBJ1-1|many|TRBV12-3/TRBV12-4
TGTGCCAGCAGTTTTTTGGGGGGCACTGAAGCTTTCTTT
CASSFLGGTEAFF
>TRBD1|TRBJ1-2|.|TRBV12-3/TRBV12-4
TGTGCCAGCAGAACAGACAGGGGGCTTGGCTACACCTTC
CASRTDRGLGYTF
>.|TRBJ2-7|many|TRBV29-1
TGCAGCGTCGTCGGATTCGCTAGCTCCTACGAGCAGTACTTC
CSVVGFASSYEQYF
>.|TRBJ1-1|many|TRBV3-1
TGTGCCAGCAGCCAAGGAACACAGGGAACTGAAGCTTTCTTT
CASSQGTQGTEAFF
>.|TRBJ2-4|many|TRBV27
TGTGCCAGCAGTTTATCGGGGGGAAGGGCGGCCAAAAACATTCAGTACTTC
CASSLSGGRAAKNIQYF